Below, 12 T cell receptor beta chains from the same sample are listed, as sequenced in a study of shared clonotypes between healthy human individuals. Only in-frame clones appear in the TCRdb table, and some are missing; sequencing was by immunoSEQ multiplex PCR. The sample holds 2 million to 2.5 million clones, just over 90% seen once. The sequencing input was naive CD4+ T cells from PBMCs. As to subset: CD45RA+ positively selected. The receptors originated from a man between 18 and 29 years old in good health. Some clones in this sample may be carry-over from other donors' samples.

The rearrangement uses TRBV28 and TRBJ1-1; D gene ambiguous. The CDR3 has 16 amino acids. CDR1 and CDR2 from the germline V gene are MDHEN and SYDVKM. Trimming shortened V by 5 bases and J by 1 base, and 17 bases separated the two germline ends. The CDR3 loop is CASSPTPGRGNTEAFF. For the CDR3, the DNA is TGTGCCAGCAGTCCTACCCCCGGACGGGGGAACACTGAAGCTTTCTTT. Drawing the rest from reference TRBV28 and TRBJ1-1, the complete variable domain is DVKVTQSSRYLVKRTGEKVFLECVQDMDHENMFWYRQDPGLGLRLIYFSYDVKMKEKGDIPEGYSVSREKKERFSLILESASTNQTSMYLCASSPTPGRGNTEAFFGQGTRLTVV.

V is TRBV18 and J is TRBJ2-2; tentatively, D is TRBD2 (7 bases). CDR3 length equals 16 residues. The germline CDR1 and CDR2 sequences are KGHSH and LQKENI. The V and J ends lost 6 bases and 3 bases respectively, with 17 bases between them. CDR3 sequence reads: CASSTRGAQDTGELFF. The CDR3 DNA is TGTGCCAGCTCGACCCGGGGGGCTCAAGACACCGGGGAGCTGTTTTTT.

This chain connects TRBV4-2 to TRBJ2-7; 10 bases line up with TRBD1. Germline values: CDR1 LGHNA, CDR2 YNFKEQ. V dropped 7 bases and J dropped 6; count of bases not matched to a gene: 9. The CDR3 runs 14 residues. The CDR3 coding sequence is TGTGCCAGCACCCGGGGGACAGGGGAGCGCGAGCAGTACTTC. Its translation is CASTRGTGEREQYF.

The V gene is TRBV7-9, the J gene TRBJ2-7, with D perhaps matching TRBD1 or TRBD2 (5 bases each). CDR3 length equals 16 residues. The germline CDR1 and CDR2 sequences are SEHNR and FQNEAQ (reference sequence). Trimming cost V 5 bases and J 7 bases, with 24 bases left between them. The CDR3 protein is CASSPGQAPGDGEQYF. The CDR3 DNA follows: TGTGCCAGCAGCCCCGGGCAGGCGCCCGGGGACGGGGAGCAGTACTTC. The full variable domain, in which reference TRBV7-9 and TRBJ2-7 provide the parts outside the CDR3, is DTGVSQNPRHKITKRGQNVTFRCDPISEHNRLYWYRQTLGQGPEFLTYFQNEAQLEKSRLLSDRFSAERPKGSFSTLEIQRTEQGDSAMYLCASSPGQAPGDGEQYFGPGTRLTVT.

The chain recombines TRBV11-2 with TRBJ1-1; D is possibly TRBD1 (6 bases). The CDR3 consists of 13 residues. Trimming shortened V by 5 bases and J by 6 bases, and 13 bases separated the two germline ends. CDR1 SGHAT and CDR2 FQNNGV come from the germline V gene. CDR3 coding DNA: TGTGCCAGCAGCCTAGGGGGGGCGGCTGAAGCTTTCTTT. Translating gives CASSLGGAAEAFF.

This chain joins TRBV6-5 and TRBJ1-4; TRBD1 might be the D (6 bases). Germline CDR1 and CDR2: MNHEY and SVGAGI. The CDR3 extends over 15 amino acids. The germline V and J ends were trimmed by 8 bases and 5 bases, with 18 bases remaining between them. CDR3 sequence: CASGGRGQPNEKLFF. The DNA for the CDR3 is TGTGCCAGCGGAGGACGAGGACAGCCCAATGAAAAACTGTTTTTT.

The chain employs TRBV18 and TRBJ2-7; D uncertain. This CDR3 spans 14 amino acids. CDR1 is KGHSH, CDR2 LQKENI, per germline. The V end was cut by 3 bases, the J end by 0 bases, with 9 bases between. The CDR3 is CASSPSQTSYEQYF. The CDR3, as DNA: TGTGCCAGCTCACCTTCACAGACCTCCTACGAGCAGTACTTC. Supplemented by reference TRBV18 and TRBJ2-7, the full variable domain reads NAGVMQNPRHLVRRRGQEARLRCSPMKGHSHVYWYRQLPEEGLKFMVYLQKENIIDESGMPKERFSAEFPKEGPSILRIQQVVRGDSAAYFCASSPSQTSYEQYFGPGTRLTVT.

The chain employs TRBV6-1 and TRBJ2-5; the match to TRBD1 covers 8 bases. There are 15 residues in the CDR3. Per the germline V gene, CDR1 is MNHNS and CDR2 is SASEGT. Trimming removed 5 bases from V and 5 bases from J; junction bases left unmatched: 10. The CDR3 DNA is TGTGCCAGCAGTCCATGGACAGGGTCCCGGGAGACCCAGTACTTC. Protein sequence: CASSPWTGSRETQYF.

V is TRBV19 and J is TRBJ2-1; D is perhaps TRBD1 or TRBD2 (5 bases each). The CDR3 spans 15 residues. V lost 8 bases and J lost 3, with 17 bases in between. Germline CDR1 and CDR2: LNHDA and SQIVND (reference sequence). This CDR3 reads CASRITGGGYNEQFF. The CDR3 nucleotides are TGTGCCAGTCGCATAACCGGTGGGGGCTACAATGAGCAGTTCTTC. Complete variable domain (other parts from reference TRBV19 and TRBJ2-1): DGGITQSPKYLFRKEGQNVTLSCEQNLNHDAMYWYRQDPGQGLRLIYYSQIVNDFQKGDIAEGYSVSREKKESFPLTVTSAQKNPTAFYLCASRITGGGYNEQFFGPGTRLTVL.

The chain combines TRBV4-3 with TRBJ1-6; maybe TRBD1 (5 bases). The germline gives CDR1 LGHNA, CDR2 YSLEER. The CDR3 extends over 17 amino acids. Trimming removed 0 bases at V and 6 bases at J, with 15 bases between. Here the CDR3 DNA reads TGCGCCAGCAGCCAAGATCCCGAGGGGACGGCTAATTCACCCCTCCACTTT. As protein: CASSQDPEGTANSPLHF.

The chain has TRBV5-8 and TRBJ2-5; D ambiguous. With 1 base removed from V and 5 bases from J, the gap between germline ends came to 9 bases. CDR3 size: 13 residues. Germline CDR1 reads SGHTS; CDR2 reads YDEGEE. The CDR3 here is CASSLQAKETQYF. In DNA form, the CDR3 reads TGTGCCAGCAGCTTGCAGGCGAAGGAGACCCAGTACTTC.

The chain carries TRBV18 and TRBJ2-1, with D hard to call. V lost 1 base and J 7 bases, leaving 8 bases between the germline ends. This CDR3 region has 13 residues. CDR1 KGHSH and CDR2 LQKENI come from the germline V gene. In DNA form, the CDR3 reads TGTGCCAGCTCACCACTTAGCCGGAATGAGCAGTTCTTC. Protein sequence: CASSPLSRNEQFF.